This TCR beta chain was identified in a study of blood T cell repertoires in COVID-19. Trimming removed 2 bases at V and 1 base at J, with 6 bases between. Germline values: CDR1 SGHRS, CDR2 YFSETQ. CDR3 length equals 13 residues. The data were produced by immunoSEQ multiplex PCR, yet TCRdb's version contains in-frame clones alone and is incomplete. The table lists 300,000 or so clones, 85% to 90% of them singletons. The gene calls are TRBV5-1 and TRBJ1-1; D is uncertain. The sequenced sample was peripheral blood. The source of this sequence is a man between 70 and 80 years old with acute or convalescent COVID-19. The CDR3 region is CASSLQTNTEAFF. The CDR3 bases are TGCGCCAGCAGCTTACAGACGAACACTGAAGCTTTCTTT. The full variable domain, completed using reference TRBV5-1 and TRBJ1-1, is KAGVTQTPRYLIKTRGQQVTLSCSPISGHRSVSWYQQTPGQGLQFLFEYFSETQRNKGNFPGRFSGRQFSNSRSEMNVSTLELGDSALYLCASSLQTNTEAFFGQGTRLTVV.